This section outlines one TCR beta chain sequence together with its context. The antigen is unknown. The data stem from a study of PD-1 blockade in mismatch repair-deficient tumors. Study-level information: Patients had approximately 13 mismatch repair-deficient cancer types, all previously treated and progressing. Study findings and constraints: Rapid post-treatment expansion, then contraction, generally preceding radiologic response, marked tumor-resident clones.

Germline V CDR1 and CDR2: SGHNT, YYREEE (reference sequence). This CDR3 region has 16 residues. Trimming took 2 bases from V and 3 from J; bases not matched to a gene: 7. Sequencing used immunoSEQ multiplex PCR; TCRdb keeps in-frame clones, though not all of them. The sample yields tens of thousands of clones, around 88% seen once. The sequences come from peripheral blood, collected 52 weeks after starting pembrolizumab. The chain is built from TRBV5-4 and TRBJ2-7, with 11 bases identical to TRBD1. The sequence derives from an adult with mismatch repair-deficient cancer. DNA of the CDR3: TGTGCCAGCAGCTTACCCCTCGGGACAGGGGGCTACGAGCAGTACTTC. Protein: CASSLPLGTGGYEQYF.